These 15 T cell receptor beta chains were sequenced from one sample in a study of PD-1 blockade in classical Hodgkin lymphoma. Libraries were prepared by immunoSEQ multiplex PCR; TCRdb keeps only in-frame clonotypes and omits some of them. The sample has more than 45,000 clones; around 90% are singletons. Every patient had relapsed following autologous stem cell transplantation, and cohorts differed in brentuximab vedotin exposure. Sequences were derived from peripheral blood mononuclear cells (PBMCs), sampled before the second cycle of nivolumab. Source of these receptors: a human donor with classical Hodgkin lymphoma.

The V call is TRBV7-3, the J call TRBJ2-6; 7 bases map to TRBD2. Germline loops: CDR1 SGHTA, CDR2 FQGTGA. The ends lost 0 bases at V and 9 bases at J; junction bases unmatched: 5. The CDR3 is 15 residues long. CDR3 protein: CASSLTGQRDNVLTF. The CDR3 DNA reads TGTGCCAGCAGCTTAACCGGCCAGCGGGACAACGTCCTGACTTTC.

The chain uses TRBV28 and TRBJ1-2, with D perhaps TRBD1 (5 bases). CDR1 and CDR2 (germline): MDHEN, SYDVKM. The V and J ends lost 6 bases and 4 bases respectively, with 12 bases between them. The CDR3 contains 13 residues. The CDR3 nucleotides read TGTGCCAGCAGGGGTGGGGGATCCTATGGCTACACCTTC. It translates to CASRGGGSYGYTF.

The chain couples TRBV9 to TRBJ1-5, with D perhaps matching TRBD1 (6 bases). V was shortened by 3 bases and J by 5 bases, with 6 bases between the two germline ends. The CDR3 totals 12 residues. Looked up from germline, CDR1 is SGDLS and CDR2 is YYNGEE. The CDR3 loop is CASSEGDQPQHF. Written as DNA, the CDR3 is TGTGCCAGCAGCGAGGGGGATCAGCCCCAGCATTTT.

This clone was recorded once. The CDR3 nucleotides are TGTGCCAGCAGCGTAGGCCTAGCGGGCTCCTACGAGCAGTACTTC. Translation gives CASSVGLAGSYEQYF. This rearrangement joins TRBV9 to TRBJ2-7, with 8 bases fitting TRBD2. The CDR3 sequence is 15 residues long. Germline V gene sequence: CDR1 SGDLS, CDR2 YYNGEE. V shed 0 bases and J 0 bases; nucleotides not matched to a gene: 2.

The V gene is TRBV18, the J gene TRBJ1-5, with D possibly matching TRBD1 (5 bases). V was cut by 3 bases and J by 2 bases, with 20 bases left in between. This CDR3 spans 18 amino acids. The germline V gene has CDR1 KGHSH and CDR2 LQKENI. The CDR3 sequence is CASSPRDGGELGNQPQHF. CDR3 bases: TGTGCCAGCTCACCCCGGGACGGGGGGGAACTGGGCAATCAGCCCCAGCATTTT.

The CDR3 sequence: CASSLVAGVGDEKLFF. The DNA for the CDR3 is TGTGCCAGCAGCTTAGTAGCAGGGGTAGGGGATGAAAAACTGTTTTTT. The rearrangement uses TRBV7-8 and TRBJ1-4; possible D gene TRBD1, 6 bases. The CDR3 covers 16 residues. The germline V gene encodes CDR1 SGHVS and CDR2 FQNEAQ. V lost 1 base and J lost 6, with 15 bases in between. Full variable domain (remainder filled in from reference TRBV7-8 and TRBJ1-4): GAGVSQSPRYKVAKRGQDVALRCDPISGHVSLFWYQQALGQGPEFLTYFQNEAQLDKSGLPSDRFFAERPEGSVSTLKIQRTQQEDSAVYLCASSLVAGVGDEKLFFGSGTQLSVL.

The chain carries TRBV6-1 and TRBJ1-5; perhaps TRBD1 as D (5 bases). In germline, CDR1 is MNHNS, CDR2 SASEGT. The CDR3 consists of 16 residues. The V end lost 0 bases, the J end lost 0 bases, and 9 bases lay between the germline ends. CDR3 nucleotide sequence: TGTGCCAGCAGTGAAGCGGCGGGGGGTAGCAATCAGCCCCAGCATTTT. Protein: CASSEAAGGSNQPQHF.

This clone was seen a handful of times. V gene TRBV5-1 combines with J gene TRBJ2-3; D unclear. Per the germline V gene, CDR1 is SGHRS and CDR2 is YFSETQ. The CDR3 has 13 amino acids. Trimming cost V 1 base and J 2 bases, with 5 bases left between them. The CDR3 reads CASSLSYTDTQYF. The CDR3, as DNA: TGCGCCAGCAGCTTGAGCTACACAGATACGCAGTATTTT.

The chain uses TRBV7-8 and TRBJ2-6, with 9 bases fitting TRBD1. J was trimmed by 0 bases and V by 5 bases; bases with no gene match: 8. Per germline, CDR1 SGHVS and CDR2 FQNEAQ. This CDR3 has 18 amino acids. The DNA of the CDR3 is TGTGCCAGCAGCATACGGGACAGGGCCCTCTCTGGGGCCAACGTCCTGACTTTC. Translating gives CASSIRDRALSGANVLTF.

The V gene is TRBV27, the J gene TRBJ2-5, with 12 bases identical to TRBD1. V lost 3 bases and J lost 5; bases outside the gene matches: 10. There are 17 residues in the CDR3. Germline V CDR1 and CDR2: MNHEY, SMNVEV (reference sequence). Here the CDR3 reads CASSFLGTGGAGETQYF. CDR3 nucleotide sequence: TGTGCCAGCAGTTTCTTAGGGACAGGGGGCGCTGGGGAGACCCAGTACTTC.

The chain combines TRBV11-2 with TRBJ2-3, with 12 bases that match TRBD2. V was pared by 5 bases and J by 0 bases, with 3 bases of the junction left unmatched. Germline V CDR1 and CDR2: SGHAT, FQNNGV. The CDR3 sequence is 16 residues long. Here the CDR3 reads CASSIGLAGSTDTQYF. The CDR3 DNA reads TGTGCCAGCAGCATCGGACTAGCGGGGAGCACAGATACGCAGTATTTT.

The chain combines TRBV7-8 with TRBJ2-3; 13 bases fit TRBD2. The CDR3 is made up of 18 amino acids. J was trimmed by 1 base and V by 1 base; bases with no gene match: 5. Germline V gives CDR1 SGHVS, CDR2 FQNEAQ. The CDR3 sequence: CASSLDWTSGRRTDTQYF. The CDR3 coding sequence is TGTGCCAGCAGCTTAGATTGGACTAGCGGGAGACGCACAGATACGCAGTATTTT. Based on the CDR3 plus reference TRBV7-8 and TRBJ2-3, the full variable domain is GAGVSQSPRYKVAKRGQDVALRCDPISGHVSLFWYQQALGQGPEFLTYFQNEAQLDKSGLPSDRFFAERPEGSVSTLKIQRTQQEDSAVYLCASSLDWTSGRRTDTQYFGPGTRLTVL.

The rearrangement uses TRBV4-3 and TRBJ2-1; D may be TRBD1 or TRBD2 (5 bases each). Per germline, CDR1 LGHNA and CDR2 YSLEER. V was shortened by 0 bases and J by 4 bases, with 10 bases between the two germline ends. CDR3 length: 15 residues. CDR3 region: CASSQERGVYNEQFF. Here the CDR3 DNA reads TGCGCCAGCAGCCAAGAAAGAGGGGTGTACAATGAGCAGTTCTTC.

V is TRBV21-1 and J is TRBJ2-4; the table's D call, TRBD1, has no DNA check behind it. TRBV21-1 is a pseudogene segment. This CDR3 has 14 amino acids. The CDR3 loop reads CASSLGQGRNIQYF. The DNA of the CDR3 is TGTGCCAGCAGCTTGGGACAGGGGAGGAACATTCAGTACTTC.

The chain links TRBV27 to TRBJ2-3; 11 positions match TRBD2. V lost 5 bases, J lost 4 bases, and 5 bases stayed unmatched. CDR1 is MNHEY and CDR2 is SMNVEV in the germline V gene (reference sequence). The CDR3 extends over 15 amino acids. The CDR3 is CASSAWTSGSDTQYF. DNA for the CDR3: TGTGCCAGCAGTGCCTGGACTAGCGGGTCAGATACGCAGTATTTT.